This TCR beta chain was recovered during a study of molecular identifiers for immune sequencing clone quantification. On the study more broadly: Split five ways in replicates, RNA from around 20,000 or 99,000 naive CD8 cells had four portions sequenced. Study-level findings and limits: Jurkat TCR RNA spiked in from one cell reportedly remained identifiable amid about a million naive cells.

TCRdb reprocessed the PCR reads via MiXCR and lists one record per CDR3 protein. The sample has approximately 60,000 distinct CDR3 sequences, around a fifth seen once. Trimming took 1 base from V and 3 from J, leaving 7 bases between them. There are 13 residues in the CDR3. Source material for naive CD8 libraries was about 17,000 to 1,100,000 sorted cells, with 10%, 30% or 50% RNA. Naive CD8 T cells were sorted, and the gate applied was CD8+CD4-CCR7+CD45RA+. As concerns this clonotype: Its antigen is undetermined.

The gene calls are TRBV12-3 or TRBV12-4 and TRBJ2-7, with D unclear. Sequenced input: naive CD8+ T cells from blood, with Jurkat cell RNA spiked in. The subset: FACS-sorted CD8+CD4-CCR7+CD45RA+ naive T cells. The sequence came from a human donor in good health. Some libraries in this study had Jurkat cell RNA spiked in. CDR3 nucleotide sequence: TGTGCCAGCAGTTTAGGTTCGGTCTACGAGCAGTACTTC. Its translation is CASSLGSVYEQYF.